This TCR beta chain appears in the sequencing data of a study of cytomegalovirus exposure and HLA in healthy donors. There were likely unrecorded immune exposures, though donors were nominally healthy when sampled. This clone occurred once. What it binds is not known. The V and J ends lost 4 bases and 4 bases, in that order; junction bases with no gene match: 10. Per the germline V gene, CDR1 is SGHNT and CDR2 is YYREEE (reference sequence). The CDR3 totals 16 residues. General study points: It was shown in a later analysis that HLA-associated TCR beta chains were more clonally expanded than other, equally common chains. Upon later analysis, TCR association rates were observed to vary by HLA locus, being highest for DRB1 and lowest for HLA-C. HLA restriction was apparent for most CMV-associated TCR beta chains in a later analysis.

The primer mix had 60 Vbeta and 13 Jbeta primers. The data were produced by immunoSEQ multiplex PCR, yet TCRdb's version contains in-frame clones alone and is incomplete. The sample carries under 200,000 clones, roughly 80% recorded once. The TCR comes from a male donor in good health and CMV-seronegative. Sequencing was performed on PBMCs. The chain employs TRBV5-4 and TRBJ1-3, with 8 bases lining up with TRBD1. The CDR3: CASSDGQGFVGNTIYF. The CDR3 DNA is TGTGCCAGCAGCGACGGACAGGGTTTTGTCGGAAACACCATATATTTT.